This T cell receptor (beta chain) was sequenced for a study of T cell repertoires in cytomegalovirus infection. As for the study in general: CMV epitopes used comprised recently identified HLA-C-restricted ones and well-studied HLA-B-restricted ones. Through public TCR beta signatures, both CMV infection and matching HLA type were indicated. Study-level results: Dominating the ex vivo response were TCR beta clonotypes that were CMV-specific and HLA-C-restricted.

One entry per CDR3 protein, called by TCRdb with MiXCR from the reads. The table shows around 800,000 distinct CDR3 sequences, with 32% occurring only once. This clonotype was seen many times. The antigen remains unidentified. The sample was cultured CD8+ T cells from PBMCs, taken from culture after CMV antigen stimulation. The receptor's source is a human donor in good health (CMV status not recorded). Some clones in this sample may be carry-over from other donors' samples.

In nucleotides, the CDR3 is TGTGCCAGCAGCAAGACTAGCGGGGTGTCCTACAATGAGCAGTTCTTC. It codes for CASSKTSGVSYNEQFF. The chain combines TRBV4-2 with TRBJ2-1; 11 nucleotides align to TRBD2. Germline trimming cut 5 bases from V and 1 base from J; bases unmatched to any gene: 4. Germline assignment: CDR1 LGHNA and CDR2 YNFKEQ. The CDR3 is 16 amino acids.